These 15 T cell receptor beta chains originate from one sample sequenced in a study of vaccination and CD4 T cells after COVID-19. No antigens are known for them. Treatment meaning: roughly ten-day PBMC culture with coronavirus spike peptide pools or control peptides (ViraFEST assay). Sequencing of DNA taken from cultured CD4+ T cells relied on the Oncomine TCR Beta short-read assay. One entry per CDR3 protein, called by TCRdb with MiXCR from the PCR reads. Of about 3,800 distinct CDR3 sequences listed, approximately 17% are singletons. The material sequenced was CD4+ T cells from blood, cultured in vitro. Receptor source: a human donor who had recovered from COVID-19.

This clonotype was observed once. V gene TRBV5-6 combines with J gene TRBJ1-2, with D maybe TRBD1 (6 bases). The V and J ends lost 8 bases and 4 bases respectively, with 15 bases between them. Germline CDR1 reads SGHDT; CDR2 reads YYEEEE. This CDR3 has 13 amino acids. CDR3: CASNRERIYGYTF. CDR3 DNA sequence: TGTGCCAGTAACAGGGAAAGGATCTATGGCTACACCTTC. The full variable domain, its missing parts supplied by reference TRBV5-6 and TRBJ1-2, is DAGVTQSPTHLIKTRGQQVTLRCSPKSGHDTVSWYQQALGQGPQFIFQYYEEEERQRGNFPDRFSGHQFPNYSSELNVNALLLGDSALYLCASNRERIYGYTFGSGTRLTVV.

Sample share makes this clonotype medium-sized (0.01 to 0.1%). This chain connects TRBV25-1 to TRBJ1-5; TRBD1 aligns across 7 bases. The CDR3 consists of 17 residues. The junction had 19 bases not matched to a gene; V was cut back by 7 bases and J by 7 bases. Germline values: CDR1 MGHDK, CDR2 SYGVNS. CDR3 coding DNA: TGTGCCAGCATTATCTTCGTTGAGGGACAGAGTAAGCAGCCCCAGCATTTT. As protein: CASIIFVEGQSKQPQHF.

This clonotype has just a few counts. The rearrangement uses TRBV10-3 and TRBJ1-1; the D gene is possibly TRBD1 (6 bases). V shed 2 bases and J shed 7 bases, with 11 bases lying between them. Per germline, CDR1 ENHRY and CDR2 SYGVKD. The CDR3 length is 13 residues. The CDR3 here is CAISERGASEAFF. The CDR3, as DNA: TGTGCCATCAGTGAGCGGGGGGCGAGTGAAGCTTTCTTT.

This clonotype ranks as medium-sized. DNA of the CDR3: TGTGCTAGTGTTGGGATGGACGGCGCAGATACGCAGTATTTT. Amino acid sequence: CASVGMDGADTQYF. The chain is built from TRBV12-5 and TRBJ2-3; unclear D gene. This CDR3 contains 14 residues. V lost 7 bases and J lost 4, with 15 bases in between. In germline, CDR1 is LGHNT, CDR2 FRNRAP.

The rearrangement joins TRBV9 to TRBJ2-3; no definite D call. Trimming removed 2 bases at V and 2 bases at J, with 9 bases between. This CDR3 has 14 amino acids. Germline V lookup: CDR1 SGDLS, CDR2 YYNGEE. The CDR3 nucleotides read TGTGCCAGCAGCGTCCAGGCTAACACAGATACGCAGTATTTT. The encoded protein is CASSVQANTDTQYF.

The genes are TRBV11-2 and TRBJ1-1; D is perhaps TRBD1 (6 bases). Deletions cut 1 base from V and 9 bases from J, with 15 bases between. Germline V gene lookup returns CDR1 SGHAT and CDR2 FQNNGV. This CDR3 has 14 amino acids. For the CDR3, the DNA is TGTGCCAGCAGCTTAGGGCAGGGGCCCTTGAAAGCTTTCTTT. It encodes CASSLGQGPLKAFF.

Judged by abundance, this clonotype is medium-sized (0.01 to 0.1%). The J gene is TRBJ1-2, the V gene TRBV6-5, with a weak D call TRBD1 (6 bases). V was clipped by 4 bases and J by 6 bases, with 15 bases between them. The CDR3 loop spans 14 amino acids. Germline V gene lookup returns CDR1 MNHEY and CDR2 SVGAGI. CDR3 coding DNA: TGTGCCAGCAGTTTCCGACCACAGGGACATGGCTACACCTTC. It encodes CASSFRPQGHGYTF.

The CDR3 reads CASSLASDTTGNTIYF. The CDR3 DNA sequence: TGTGCCAGCAGCTTAGCGAGTGATACAACGGGAAACACCATATATTTT. The genes are TRBV7-6 and TRBJ1-3; D is unresolved. Germline V gene lookup returns CDR1 SGHVS and CDR2 FNYEAQ. With 0 bases removed from V and 4 bases from J, the gap between germline ends came to 13 bases. The CDR3 runs 16 residues.

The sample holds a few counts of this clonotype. The CDR3 spells CSAGTGGPNTQYF. Written as DNA, the CDR3 is TGCAGCGCCGGGACAGGGGGCCCCAATACGCAGTATTTT. The genes are TRBV29-1 and TRBJ2-3; the match to TRBD1 covers 12 bases. Germline V gives CDR1 SQVTM, CDR2 ANQGSEA. The CDR3 runs to 13 residues. J gave up 7 bases and V 7 bases, and 6 bases lay outside the gene matches.

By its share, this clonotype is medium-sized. CDR3 loop: CASRRAGTAQGPQHF. In nucleotides, the CDR3 is TGTGCCAGTAGGCGGGCCGGGACCGCACAGGGGCCCCAGCATTTT. This chain links TRBV19 with TRBJ1-5; perhaps TRBD1 as D (6 bases). The CDR3 length is 15 residues. The V gene lost 6 bases and the J gene lost 9 bases, with 21 bases spanning the gap. CDR1 and CDR2 from the germline V gene are LNHDA and SQIVND (reference sequence).

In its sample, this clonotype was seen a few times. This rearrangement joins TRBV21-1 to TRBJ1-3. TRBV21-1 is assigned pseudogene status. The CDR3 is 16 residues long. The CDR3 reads CASSDTTPLSGNTIYF. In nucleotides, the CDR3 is TGTGCCAGCAGCGACACTACCCCGCTCTCTGGAAACACCATATATTTT.

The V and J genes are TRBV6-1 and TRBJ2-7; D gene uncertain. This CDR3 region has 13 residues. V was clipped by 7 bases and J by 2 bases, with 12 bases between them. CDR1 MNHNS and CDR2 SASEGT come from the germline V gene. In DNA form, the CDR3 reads TGTGCCAGCATGGCTACTGTGACCTACGAGCAGTACTTC. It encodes CASMATVTYEQYF.

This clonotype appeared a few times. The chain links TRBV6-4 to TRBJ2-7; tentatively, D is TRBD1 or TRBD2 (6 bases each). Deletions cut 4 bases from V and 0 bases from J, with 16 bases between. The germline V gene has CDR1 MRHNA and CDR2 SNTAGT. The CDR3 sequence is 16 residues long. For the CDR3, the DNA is TGTGCCAGCAGTGCGGGGGCGGGACTTAGCTCCTACGAGCAGTACTTC. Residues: CASSAGAGLSSYEQYF.

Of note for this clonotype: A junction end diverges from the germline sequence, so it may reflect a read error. CDR3: CASSLDGGRPSGANVLIF. CDR3 bases: TGTGCCAGCAGCTTAGACGGGGGCCGCCCCTCTGGGGCCAACGTCCTGATTTTC. The chain combines TRBV11-2 with TRBJ2-6; D tentatively fits TRBD1 or TRBD2 (6 bases each). The CDR3 extends over 18 amino acids. In germline, CDR1 is SGHAT, CDR2 FQNNGV.

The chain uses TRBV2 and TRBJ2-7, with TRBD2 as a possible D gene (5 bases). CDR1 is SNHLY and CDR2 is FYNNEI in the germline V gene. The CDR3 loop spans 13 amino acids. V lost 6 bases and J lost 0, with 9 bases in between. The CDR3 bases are TGTGCCAGCAGAGGACTCAGCTCCTACGAGCAGTACTTC. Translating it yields CASRGLSSYEQYF.